This TCR beta chain was recorded in a study of blood T cell repertoires in COVID-19. Study information: The United States, Italy and Spain supplied acute and convalescent COVID-19 samples. The cDNA or gDNA used as material had been derived from T cells, B-cell-depleted T cells, or PBMCs.

J gave up 0 bases and V 4 bases, and 3 bases lay outside the gene matches. The CDR3 has 16 amino acids. The germline V gene encodes CDR1 MNHEY and CDR2 SVGAGI. Per the authors' pipeline: For nucleated cells, counts were estimated from reference gene primer amplification. Using immunoSEQ multiplex PCR, the repertoire was profiled, and TCRdb retains in-frame clones only, with some absent. For V, J and clone size, that table is used; D and trimming come from the DNA. The sample gives 110,000 or so clones, about 88% of which show up once; 8.4% is in the top ten. The rearrangement uses TRBV6-5 and TRBJ1-5; 10 nucleotides match TRBD1. Sequenced sample: peripheral blood. The clonotype was recovered from an older woman who had recovered from COVID-19. CDR3 residues: CASSWDRGNSNQPQHF. The CDR3 DNA reads TGTGCCAGCAGTTGGGACAGGGGAAATAGCAATCAGCCCCAGCATTTT.